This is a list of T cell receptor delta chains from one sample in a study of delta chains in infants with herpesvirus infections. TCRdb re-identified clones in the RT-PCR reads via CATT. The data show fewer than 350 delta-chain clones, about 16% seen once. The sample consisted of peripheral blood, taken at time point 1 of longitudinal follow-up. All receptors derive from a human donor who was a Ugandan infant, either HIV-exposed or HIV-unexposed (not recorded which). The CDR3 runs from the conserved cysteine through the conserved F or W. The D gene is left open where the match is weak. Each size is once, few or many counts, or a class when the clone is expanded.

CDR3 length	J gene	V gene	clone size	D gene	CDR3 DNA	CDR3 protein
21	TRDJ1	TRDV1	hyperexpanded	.	TGTGCTCTTGGGGACCTCACTTTCCTACTATGGACTGGGGGCCTTAAAACCAAACTCATCTTT	CALGDLTFLLWTGGLKTKLIF
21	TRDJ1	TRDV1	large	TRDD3	TGTGCTCTTGGGGAACGGTACGAGCCCGGATACTTACTGGGGGATACCGATAAACTCATCTTT	CALGERYEPGYLLGDTDKLIF
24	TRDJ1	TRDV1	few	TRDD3	TGTGCTCTTGGGGAACTAGCGGGGACTTCCGTTTGTACTGGGGGATACTTGTACACCGATAAACTCATCTTT	CALGELAGTSVCTGGYLYTDKLIF
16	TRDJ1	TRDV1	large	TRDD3	TGTGCTCTTGGGGCGCAGATGGGGGATACGCGGGGGGGACTCATCTTT	CALGAQMGDTRGGLIF
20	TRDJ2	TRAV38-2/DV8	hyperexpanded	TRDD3	TGTGCTTATAGGAGCGCGACCCCTCCGACTGGGGGATACGAGACAGCACAACTCTTCTTT	CAYRSATPPTGGYETAQLFF
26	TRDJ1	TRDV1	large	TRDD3	TGTGCTCTTGGGGAATTAAGATCTACCCCAATCTATCCGCCCTACTGGGGGAGCCGAGACACCGATAAACTCATCTTT	CALGELRSTPIYPPYWGSRDTDKLIF
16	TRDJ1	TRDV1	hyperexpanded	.	TGTGCACGAAGTTCGGGGCTGGGTACTGTGCTTGGCGTACTCATCTTT	CARSSGLGTVLGVLIF
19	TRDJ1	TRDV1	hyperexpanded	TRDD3	TGTGCTCTTGGGGAAGGCCCCTTCCCTACTGGGGGAGAAGTAGATAAACTCATCTTT	CALGEGPFPTGGEVDKLIF